This TCR beta chain was found in a study of OX40 agonist ivuxolimab in advanced cancers. Study-level information: Hepatocellular carcinoma, melanoma, renal cell or head and neck cancer was diagnosed in the dose-escalation patients. In three patients, partial responses were observed, one with hepatocellular carcinoma and two with cutaneous melanoma. Findings of the study overall: Normalized expansion of T-cell clones was also low for some nonresponders.

Here immunoSEQ multiplex PCR was the method, and the copy in TCRdb shows in-frame clones only, minus some. There are fewer than 85,000 clones in the sample; 86% occur only once, and just under 2% lies in the top ten. A note on this clone: Its specificity is unknown.

CDR3 length: 16 residues. V was trimmed by 2 bases and J by 5 bases, leaving 15 bases between them. CDR1 LNHDA and CDR2 SQIVND come from the germline V gene (reference sequence). The source is an adult with an advanced solid tumor such as melanoma, head and neck, liver or kidney cancer. The rearrangement joins TRBV19 to TRBJ2-2, with no clear D. The specimen was CD4+ or CD8+ T cells sorted from blood, collected in a trial of the OX40 agonist ivuxolimab. CDR3 sequence reads: CASSIKGIVFTGELFF. The CDR3 DNA reads as TGTGCCAGTAGTATAAAGGGAATTGTCTTTACCGGGGAGCTGTTTTTT.